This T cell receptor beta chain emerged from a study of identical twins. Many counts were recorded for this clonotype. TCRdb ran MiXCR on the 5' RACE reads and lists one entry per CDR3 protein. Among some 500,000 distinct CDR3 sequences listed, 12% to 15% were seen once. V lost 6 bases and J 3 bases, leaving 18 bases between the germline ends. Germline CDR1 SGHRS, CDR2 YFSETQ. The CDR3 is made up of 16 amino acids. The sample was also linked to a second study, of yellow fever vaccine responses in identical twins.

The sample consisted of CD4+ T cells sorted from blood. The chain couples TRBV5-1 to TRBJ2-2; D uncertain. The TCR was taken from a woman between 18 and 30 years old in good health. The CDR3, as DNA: TGCGCCAGCACCCCTCGTCTAGGCCCAGACACCGGGGAGCTGTTTTTT. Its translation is CASTPRLGPDTGELFF.